Here is one T cell receptor beta chain with its context. Its antigen has not been determined. Base qualities were left out, and no much larger clone turns up one base away. The data stem from a study of blood T cell repertoires in COVID-19 (dated by TCRdb to 2018 to 2021). Regarding the study in general: The collaborator samples originated in the United States, Italy and Spain and spanned the acute and convalescent phases of COVID-19. The prospective study material was composed of cDNA or gDNA derived from T cells, B-cell-depleted T cells, or PBMCs. The dataset comprised deeply sampled blood TCRbeta repertoires from subjects exposed to, actively infected with, or recovered from COVID-19. The repertoires were made available in a free public database intended to serve as a resource for research on the immune response to SARS-CoV-2. Samples came from the ongoing ImmuneRACE study (first 160 participants) plus 1,254 subjects from 6 global collaborators. The sample metadata nearly always contained a de-identified subject ID, COVID-19 status, age in years and sex. Where available, HLA class I and class II types were taken from metadata supplied by the sample provider and were not determined by assay-based typing. Study-wide findings and limitations: How much clinical and demographic metadata was included differed by source and by participant, and the metadata was provided uncurated.

TCRbeta CDR3 regions were amplified from genomic DNA by means of the immunoSEQ Assay, a bias-controlled multiplex PCR. Concerning the study's data processing: Nucleated cell counts per sample were estimated from amplification of reference gene primers within the assay. Sequence reads were collapsed and filtered to measure the absolute abundance of every unique TCRbeta CDR3 rearrangement. Productive Simpson clonality was computed per sample as the square root of Simpson's diversity index over productive rearrangements. The source is immuneACCESS, and TCRdb retained only in-frame sequences with V and J called. Part of the clones is not carried over; for the studies checked, unresolved V genes explain less than half of this, and the remainder is unexplained. The DNA gave D and trimming, while V, J and clone size come from that table. The sample table records 100,000 to 150,000 clones; roughly three quarters of these occur just once. The ten largest clonotypes hold 1.5% to 2% of the sample.

Collaborating institutions collected whole blood in K2EDTA tubes following their own protocols. Collaborator samples were shipped for TCRbeta analysis as frozen whole blood, isolated PBMCs, or DNA extracted from either sample type. This clonotype was sampled from a woman aged 70 to 79 with acute or convalescent COVID-19. The sample comprised peripheral blood.

The CDR3 amino acid sequence is: CASSQGLGTGDNEQFF. The DNA sequence is TGCGCCAGCAGCCAAGGACTGGGGACAGGGGACAATGAGCAGTTCTTC. The receptor chain draws on TRBV4-3 and TRBJ2-1; 10 central bases correspond to TRBD1. At the junction V is shortened by 1 base and J by 5 bases; bases outside the gene matches: 5. The germline V gene encodes CDR1 LGHNA and CDR2 YSLEER. The CDR3 sequence holds 16 residues, the cysteine and phenylalanine included. The retained sequence is limited to the CDR3, 48 bases, with the frame set at the first base.